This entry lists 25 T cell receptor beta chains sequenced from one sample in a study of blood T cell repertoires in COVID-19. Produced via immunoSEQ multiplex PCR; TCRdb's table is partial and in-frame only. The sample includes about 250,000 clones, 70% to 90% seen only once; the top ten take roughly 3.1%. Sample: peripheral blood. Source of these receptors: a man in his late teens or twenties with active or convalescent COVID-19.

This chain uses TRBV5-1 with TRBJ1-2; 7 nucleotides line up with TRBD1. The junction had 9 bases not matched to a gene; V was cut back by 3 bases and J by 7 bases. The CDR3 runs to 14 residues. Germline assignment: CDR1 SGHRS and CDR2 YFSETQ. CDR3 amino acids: CASSSNRGNRGYTF. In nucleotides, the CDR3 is TGCGCCAGCAGCTCCAACAGGGGAAATCGTGGCTACACCTTC.

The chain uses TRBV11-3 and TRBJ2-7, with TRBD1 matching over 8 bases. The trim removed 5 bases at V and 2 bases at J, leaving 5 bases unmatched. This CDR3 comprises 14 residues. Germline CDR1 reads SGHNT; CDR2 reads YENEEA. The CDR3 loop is CASSEGQGTYEQYF. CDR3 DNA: TGTGCCAGCAGCGAAGGACAGGGAACCTACGAGCAGTACTTC.

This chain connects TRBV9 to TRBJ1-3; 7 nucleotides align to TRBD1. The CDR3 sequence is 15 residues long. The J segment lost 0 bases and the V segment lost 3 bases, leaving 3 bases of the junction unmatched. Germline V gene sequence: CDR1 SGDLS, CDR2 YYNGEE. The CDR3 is CASSARGSSGNTIYF. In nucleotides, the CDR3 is TGTGCCAGCAGCGCCAGGGGGAGCTCTGGAAACACCATATATTTT.

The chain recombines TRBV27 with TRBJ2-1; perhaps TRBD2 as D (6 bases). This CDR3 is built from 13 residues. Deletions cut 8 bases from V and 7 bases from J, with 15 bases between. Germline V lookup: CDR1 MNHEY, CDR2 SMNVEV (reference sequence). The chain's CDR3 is CASWRAPGNEQFF. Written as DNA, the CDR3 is TGTGCCAGCTGGAGGGCCCCAGGGAATGAGCAGTTCTTC.

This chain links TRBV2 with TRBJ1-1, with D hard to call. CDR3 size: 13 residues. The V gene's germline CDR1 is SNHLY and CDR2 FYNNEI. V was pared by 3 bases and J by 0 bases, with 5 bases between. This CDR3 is CASSDSVNTEAFF. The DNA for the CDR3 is TGTGCCAGCAGTGACTCCGTGAACACTGAAGCTTTCTTT.

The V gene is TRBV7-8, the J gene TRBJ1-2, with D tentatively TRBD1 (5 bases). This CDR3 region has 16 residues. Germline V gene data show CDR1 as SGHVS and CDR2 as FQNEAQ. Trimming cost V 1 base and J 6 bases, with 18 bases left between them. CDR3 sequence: CASSLEVGRVTHGYTF. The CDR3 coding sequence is TGTGCCAGCAGCTTAGAAGTTGGCAGGGTCACCCATGGCTACACCTTC.

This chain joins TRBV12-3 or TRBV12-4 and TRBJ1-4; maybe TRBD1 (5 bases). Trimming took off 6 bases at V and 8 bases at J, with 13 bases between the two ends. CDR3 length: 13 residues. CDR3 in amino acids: CASRGRVGEKLFF. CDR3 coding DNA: TGTGCCAGCAGAGGCAGGGTGGGGGAAAAACTGTTTTTT.

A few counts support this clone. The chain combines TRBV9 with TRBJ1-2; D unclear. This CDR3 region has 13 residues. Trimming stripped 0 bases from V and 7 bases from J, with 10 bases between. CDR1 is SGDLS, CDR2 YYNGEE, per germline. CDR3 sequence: CASSVVSGIGYTF. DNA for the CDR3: TGTGCCAGCAGCGTAGTATCCGGGATTGGCTACACCTTC. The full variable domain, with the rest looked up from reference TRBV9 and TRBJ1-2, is DSGVTQTPKHLITATGQRVTLRCSPRSGDLSVYWYQQSLDQGLQFLIQYYNGEERAKGNILERFSAQQFPDLHSELNLSSLELGDSALYFCASSVVSGIGYTFGSGTRLTVV.

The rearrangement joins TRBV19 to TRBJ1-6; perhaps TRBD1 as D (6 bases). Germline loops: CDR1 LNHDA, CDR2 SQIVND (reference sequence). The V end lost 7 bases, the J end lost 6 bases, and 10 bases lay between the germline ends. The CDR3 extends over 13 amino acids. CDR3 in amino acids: CASKIGGNSPLHF. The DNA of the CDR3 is TGTGCCAGTAAGATAGGGGGTAATTCACCCCTCCACTTT.

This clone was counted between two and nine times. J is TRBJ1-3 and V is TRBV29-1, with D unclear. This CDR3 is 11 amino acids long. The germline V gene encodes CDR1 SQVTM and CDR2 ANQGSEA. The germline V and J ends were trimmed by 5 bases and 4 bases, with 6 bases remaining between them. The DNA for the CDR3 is TGCAGCGTTCCACAAGGAAACACCATATATTTT. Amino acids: CSVPQGNTIYF. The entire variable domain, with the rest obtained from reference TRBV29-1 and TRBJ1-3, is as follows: SAVISQKPSRDICQRGTSLTIQCQVDSQVTMMFWYRQQPGQSLTLIATANQGSEATYESGFVIDKFPISRPNLTFSTLTVSNMSPEDSSIYLCSVPQGNTIYFGEGSWLTVV.

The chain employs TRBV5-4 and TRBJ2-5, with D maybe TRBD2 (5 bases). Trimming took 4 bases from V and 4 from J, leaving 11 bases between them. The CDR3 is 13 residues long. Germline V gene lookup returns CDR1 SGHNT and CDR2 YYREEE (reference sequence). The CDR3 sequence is CASSRLAGETQYF. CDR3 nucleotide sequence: TGTGCCAGCAGCCGCCTAGCCGGAGAGACCCAGTACTTC.

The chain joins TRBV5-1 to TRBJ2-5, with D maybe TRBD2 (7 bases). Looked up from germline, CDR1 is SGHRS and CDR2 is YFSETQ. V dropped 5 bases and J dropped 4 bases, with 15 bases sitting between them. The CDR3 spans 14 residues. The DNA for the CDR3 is TGCGCCAGCAGTCTGGGGGGGCGCGGAGAGACCCAGTACTTC. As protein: CASSLGGRGETQYF.

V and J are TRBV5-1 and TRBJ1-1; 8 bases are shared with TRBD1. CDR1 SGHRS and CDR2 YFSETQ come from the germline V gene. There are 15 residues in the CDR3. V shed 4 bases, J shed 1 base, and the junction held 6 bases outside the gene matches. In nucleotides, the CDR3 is TGCGCCAGCAGCGCAGGACAGGGTTGGAACACTGAAGCTTTCTTT. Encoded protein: CASSAGQGWNTEAFF.

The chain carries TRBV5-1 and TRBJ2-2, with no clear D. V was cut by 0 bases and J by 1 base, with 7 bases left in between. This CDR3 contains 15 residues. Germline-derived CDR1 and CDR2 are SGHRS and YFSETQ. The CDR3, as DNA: TGCGCCAGCAGCTTGGCTTCAGAGAACACCGGGGAGCTGTTTTTT. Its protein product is CASSLASENTGELFF. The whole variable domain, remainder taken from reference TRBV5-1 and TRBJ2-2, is KAGVTQTPRYLIKTRGQQVTLSCSPISGHRSVSWYQQTPGQGLQFLFEYFSETQRNKGNFPGRFSGRQFSNSRSEMNVSTLELGDSALYLCASSLASENTGELFFGEGSRLTVL.

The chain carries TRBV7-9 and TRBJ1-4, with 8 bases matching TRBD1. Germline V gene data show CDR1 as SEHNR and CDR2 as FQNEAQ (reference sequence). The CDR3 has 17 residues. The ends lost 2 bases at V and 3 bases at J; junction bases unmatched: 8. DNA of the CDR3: TGTGCCAGCAGCTTATTGGCAGGGGGCTCGGCTAATGAAAAACTGTTTTTT. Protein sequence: CASSLLAGGSANEKLFF.

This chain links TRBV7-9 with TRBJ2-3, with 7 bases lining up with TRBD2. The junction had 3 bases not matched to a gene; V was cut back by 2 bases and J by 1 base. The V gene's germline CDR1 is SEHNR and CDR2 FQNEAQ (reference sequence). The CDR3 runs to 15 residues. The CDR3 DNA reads TGTGCCAGCAGCTTATTTGGGGGGGGCACAGATACGCAGTATTTT. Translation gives CASSLFGGGTDTQYF.

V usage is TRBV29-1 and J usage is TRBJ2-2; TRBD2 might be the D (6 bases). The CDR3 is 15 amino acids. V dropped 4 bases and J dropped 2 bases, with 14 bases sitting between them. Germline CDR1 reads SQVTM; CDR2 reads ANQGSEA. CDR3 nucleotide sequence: TGCAGCGTTGGGGCTTCCGGGAGAAACACCGGGGAGCTGTTTTTT. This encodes CSVGASGRNTGELFF.

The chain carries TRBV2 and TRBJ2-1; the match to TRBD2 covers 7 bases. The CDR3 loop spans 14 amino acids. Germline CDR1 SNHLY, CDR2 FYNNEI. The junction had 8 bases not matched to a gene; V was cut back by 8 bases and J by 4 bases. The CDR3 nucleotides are TGTGCCAGCGGCGGGGGAGGGTCATACAATGAGCAGTTCTTC. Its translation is CASGGGGSYNEQFF.

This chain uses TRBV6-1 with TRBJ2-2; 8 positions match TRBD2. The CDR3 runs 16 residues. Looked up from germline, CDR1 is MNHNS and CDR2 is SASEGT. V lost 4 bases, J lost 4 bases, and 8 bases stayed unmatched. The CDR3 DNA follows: TGTGCCAGCAGTGCCCCGGTAGGGACTAGCACCGGGGAGCTGTTTTTT. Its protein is CASSAPVGTSTGELFF.

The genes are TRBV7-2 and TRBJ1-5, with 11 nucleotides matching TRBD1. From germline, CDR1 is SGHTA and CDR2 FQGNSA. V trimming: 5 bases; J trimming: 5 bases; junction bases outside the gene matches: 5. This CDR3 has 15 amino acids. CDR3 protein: CASSRDRGYDQPQHF. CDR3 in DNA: TGTGCCAGCAGCCGGGACAGGGGGTATGATCAGCCCCAGCATTTT.

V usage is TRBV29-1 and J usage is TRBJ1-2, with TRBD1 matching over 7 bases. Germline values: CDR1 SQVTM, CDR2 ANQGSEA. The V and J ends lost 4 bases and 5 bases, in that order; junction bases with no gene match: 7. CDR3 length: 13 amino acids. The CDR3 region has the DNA TGCAGCGTTGGGGTGGTGGACAGGTATGGCTACACCTTC. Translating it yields CSVGVVDRYGYTF. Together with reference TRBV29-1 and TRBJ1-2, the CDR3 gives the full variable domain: SAVISQKPSRDICQRGTSLTIQCQVDSQVTMMFWYRQQPGQSLTLIATANQGSEATYESGFVIDKFPISRPNLTFSTLTVSNMSPEDSSIYLCSVGVVDRYGYTFGSGTRLTVV.

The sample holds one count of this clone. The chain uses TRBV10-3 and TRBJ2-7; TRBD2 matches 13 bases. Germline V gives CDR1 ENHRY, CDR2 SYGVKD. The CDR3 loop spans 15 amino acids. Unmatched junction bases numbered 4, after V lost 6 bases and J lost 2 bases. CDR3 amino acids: CAIRMTSGGTYEQYF. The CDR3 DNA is TGTGCCATCAGAATGACTAGCGGGGGGACCTACGAGCAGTACTTC.

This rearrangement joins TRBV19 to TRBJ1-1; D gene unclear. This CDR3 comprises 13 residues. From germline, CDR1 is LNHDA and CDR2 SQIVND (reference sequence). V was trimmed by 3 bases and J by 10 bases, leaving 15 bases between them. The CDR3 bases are TGTGCCAGTAGTATGACCGGGGAAGGAGGAGCTTTCTTT. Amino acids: CASSMTGEGGAFF. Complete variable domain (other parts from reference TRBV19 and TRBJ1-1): DGGITQSPKYLFRKEGQNVTLSCEQNLNHDAMYWYRQDPGQGLRLIYYSQIVNDFQKGDIAEGYSVSREKKESFPLTVTSAQKNPTAFYLCASSMTGEGGAFFGQGTRLTVV.

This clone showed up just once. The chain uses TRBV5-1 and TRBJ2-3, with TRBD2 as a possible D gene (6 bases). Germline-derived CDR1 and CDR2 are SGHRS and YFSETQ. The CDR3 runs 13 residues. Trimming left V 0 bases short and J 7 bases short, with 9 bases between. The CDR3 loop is CASSLAAGHTQYF. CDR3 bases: TGCGCCAGCAGCTTGGCTGCGGGGCATACGCAGTATTTT.

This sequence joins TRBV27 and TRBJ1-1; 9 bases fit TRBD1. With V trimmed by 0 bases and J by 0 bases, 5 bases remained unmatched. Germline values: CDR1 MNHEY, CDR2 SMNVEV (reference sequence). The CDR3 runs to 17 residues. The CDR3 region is CASSLSITGGLNTEAFF. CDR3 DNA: TGTGCCAGCAGTTTATCTATTACAGGGGGCTTGAACACTGAAGCTTTCTTT.